The 17 T cell receptor beta chains in this list originate from one sample, sequenced in a study of T cells in localized non-small cell lung cancer. Profiling relied on immunoSEQ multiplex PCR, and the TCRdb table lists in-frame clones only, not all of them. The sample has 20,000 to 30,000 clones, about 91% seen once. Sample: peripheral blood mononuclear cells, taken before any cancer treatment. All receptors derive from a woman aged 40-70 years with stage III lung adenocarcinoma.

The CDR3 region is CASSFGDRGAGELFF. The CDR3 bases are TGTGCCAGCAGCTTCGGGGACAGGGGGGCCGGGGAGCTGTTTTTT. The chain recombines TRBV7-8 with TRBJ2-2, with 11 bases fitting TRBD1. The CDR3 spans 15 residues. Unmatched junction bases numbered 3, after V lost 3 bases and J lost 6 bases. Germline CDR1 SGHVS, CDR2 FQNEAQ.

The V call is TRBV7-9, the J call TRBJ1-2; D is perhaps TRBD1 (6 bases). CDR1 and CDR2 from the germline V gene are SEHNR and FQNEAQ (reference sequence). This CDR3 has 15 residues. V shed 1 base and J shed 3 bases, with 12 bases lying between them. The CDR3 nucleotides read TGTGCCAGCAGCTTAGACGCAGGGGTGGACTATGGCTACACCTTC. It yields the protein CASSLDAGVDYGYTF.

The J gene is TRBJ1-5, the V gene TRBV19; 9 positions match TRBD1. This CDR3 spans 15 amino acids. CDR1 is LNHDA and CDR2 is SQIVND in the germline V gene (reference sequence). V lost 1 base and J lost 10; bases outside the gene matches: 8. In DNA, the CDR3 is TGTGCCAGTAGTATAGCGAACAGGGGGCGGGAACCCCAGCATTTT. It codes for CASSIANRGREPQHF.

The gene calls are TRBV5-1 and TRBJ2-1; possible D gene TRBD2, 6 bases. CDR3 length equals 14 residues. Germline values: CDR1 SGHRS, CDR2 YFSETQ. V lost 0 bases and J 4 bases, leaving 8 bases between the germline ends. In DNA, the CDR3 is TGCGCCAGCAGCTTGGGTGGGAGGTACAATGAGCAGTTCTTC. This sequence encodes CASSLGGRYNEQFF.

The chain employs TRBV5-1 and TRBJ1-6; D is possibly TRBD1 (5 bases). The CDR3 sequence is 16 residues long. Per germline, CDR1 SGHRS and CDR2 YFSETQ. V was clipped by 5 bases and J by 7 bases, with 19 bases between them. This CDR3 reads CASRVGVRGPNSPLHF. The CDR3 nucleotides are TGCGCCAGCAGGGTAGGGGTGCGTGGGCCAAATTCACCCCTCCACTTT.

This clone has a handful of counts. The chain combines TRBV18 with TRBJ1-2; D not certain. The V gene's germline CDR1 is KGHSH and CDR2 LQKENI. This CDR3 spans 12 amino acids. V lost 3 bases, J lost 5 bases, and 7 bases lay in between. CDR3 residues: CASSPREYGYTF. The DNA for the CDR3 is TGTGCCAGCTCACCCCGGGAGTATGGCTACACCTTC.

The V call is TRBV29-1, the J call TRBJ2-1; no clear D. The germline gives CDR1 SQVTM, CDR2 ANQGSEA. V lost 2 bases to trimming and J lost 9 bases, with 20 bases between them. The CDR3 is 15 amino acids. CDR3 region: CSVERRLESHGEQFF. Here the CDR3 DNA reads TGCAGCGTTGAACGCCGCCTGGAGAGCCACGGTGAGCAGTTCTTC.

The chain carries TRBV19 and TRBJ2-3; TRBD2 aligns across 14 bases. In germline, CDR1 is LNHDA, CDR2 SQIVND (reference sequence). This CDR3 region has 18 residues. V was clipped by 4 bases and J by 0 bases; unmatched bases: 6. This CDR3 is CASSSGLAGGRSTDTQYF. The CDR3 nucleotides read TGTGCCAGTAGTAGTGGACTAGCGGGAGGACGTAGCACAGATACGCAGTATTTT.

The rearrangement uses TRBV19 and TRBJ1-4, with unresolved D. The CDR3 is made up of 14 amino acids. Germline values: CDR1 LNHDA, CDR2 SQIVND (reference sequence). V shed 6 bases and J shed 0 bases, with 8 bases lying between them. The CDR3 bases are TGTGCCAGTAGCTGGGTCTCAACTAATGAAAAACTGTTTTTT. Protein sequence: CASSWVSTNEKLFF. The variable domain in full, completed from reference TRBV19 and TRBJ1-4, reads DGGITQSPKYLFRKEGQNVTLSCEQNLNHDAMYWYRQDPGQGLRLIYYSQIVNDFQKGDIAEGYSVSREKKESFPLTVTSAQKNPTAFYLCASSWVSTNEKLFFGSGTQLSVL.

The V and J genes are TRBV4-3 and TRBJ2-5; 7 positions match TRBD1. The length of the CDR3 is 14 residues. The J segment lost 5 bases and the V segment lost 5 bases, leaving 8 bases of the junction unmatched. Germline V gene sequence: CDR1 LGHNA, CDR2 YSLEER. CDR3 DNA: TGCGCCAGCAGCAAGGGAAGGGGGCAGGAGACCCAGTACTTC. Translation gives CASSKGRGQETQYF.

The chain joins TRBV28 to TRBJ1-2; 9 bases match TRBD1. The CDR3 has 13 residues. Germline V gene data show CDR1 as MDHEN and CDR2 as SYDVKM. The V and J ends lost 6 bases and 8 bases, in that order; junction bases with no gene match: 7. This CDR3 reads CASSRDRVRGYTF. The CDR3 DNA is TGTGCCAGCAGCCGGGACAGGGTACGGGGCTACACCTTC.

This CDR3 reads CAGATGGNEKLFF. The DNA for the CDR3 is TGTGCCGGAGCGACGGGGGGTAATGAAAAACTGTTTTTT. V gene TRBV19 combines with J gene TRBJ1-4; TRBD1 might be the D (5 bases). The CDR3 runs to 13 residues. V lost 11 bases and J 4 bases, leaving 14 bases between the germline ends. Germline V CDR1 and CDR2: LNHDA, SQIVND (reference sequence).

The V call is TRBV28, the J call TRBJ2-7; possibly TRBD1 or TRBD2 for D (5 bases each). The germline V and J ends were trimmed by 2 bases and 2 bases, with 19 bases remaining between them. The germline V gene has CDR1 MDHEN and CDR2 SYDVKM. CDR3 size: 17 residues. The CDR3 is CASSLGEGRPVTYEQYF. Written as DNA, the CDR3 is TGTGCCAGCAGTTTAGGAGAGGGACGGCCTGTTACCTACGAGCAGTACTTC.

The chain carries TRBV6-1 and TRBJ2-5; a weak D match, TRBD2 (6 bases). Per germline, CDR1 MNHNS and CDR2 SASEGT. This CDR3 region has 17 residues. Trimming stripped 1 base from V and 0 bases from J, with 15 bases between. The CDR3 region is CASSEGWAGTYQETQYF. CDR3 nucleotide sequence: TGTGCCAGCAGTGAAGGGTGGGCAGGGACTTACCAAGAGACCCAGTACTTC.

This chain connects TRBV30 to TRBJ2-7, with D uncertain. V shed 3 bases and J shed 7 bases, with 13 bases lying between them. The length of the CDR3 is 12 residues. The germline V gene has CDR1 GTSNPN and CDR2 SVGIG (reference sequence). In DNA, the CDR3 is TGTGCCTGGAGAGCCCCCGTCGGGGAGCAGTACTTC. Translation gives CAWRAPVGEQYF.

A single count supports this clone. The chain couples TRBV7-6 to TRBJ1-1; weak D call: TRBD1 (5 bases). The germline V gene encodes CDR1 SGHVS and CDR2 FNYEAQ. Trimming shortened V by 3 bases and J by 1 base, and 6 bases separated the two germline ends. CDR3 length: 13 residues. This chain's CDR3 is CASSFGGNTEAFF. The CDR3 DNA reads TGTGCCAGCAGCTTTGGGGGGAACACTGAAGCTTTCTTT. The full variable domain, completed using reference TRBV7-6 and TRBJ1-1, is GAGVSQSPRYKVTKRGQDVALRCDPISGHVSLYWYRQALGQGPEFLTYFNYEAQQDKSGLPNDRFSAERPEGSISTLTIQRTEQRDSAMYRCASSFGGNTEAFFGQGTRLTVV.

The chain links TRBV20-1 to TRBJ1-2, with D uncertain. This CDR3 is built from 11 residues. V lost 3 bases, J lost 8 bases, and 10 bases lay in between. CDR1 and CDR2 from the germline V gene are DFQATT and SNEGSKA (reference sequence). The CDR3, as DNA: TGCAGTGCTAGTTCCGGACCGGGCTACACCTTC. Its translation is CSASSGPGYTF.